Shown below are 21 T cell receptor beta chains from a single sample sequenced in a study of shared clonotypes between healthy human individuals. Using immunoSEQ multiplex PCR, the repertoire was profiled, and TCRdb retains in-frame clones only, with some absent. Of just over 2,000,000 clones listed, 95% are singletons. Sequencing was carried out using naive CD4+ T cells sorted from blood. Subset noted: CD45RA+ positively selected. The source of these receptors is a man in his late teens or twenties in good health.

Written as DNA, the CDR3 is TGTGCCAGCAGCTTAGCCTTAGGAGATTCTAGCGGCCACAATGAGCAGTTCTTC. Encoded protein: CASSLALGDSSGHNEQFF. The rearrangement uses TRBV7-9 and TRBJ2-1; the match to TRBD2 covers 7 bases. The CDR3 consists of 18 residues. Germline CDR1 is SEHNR and CDR2 is FQNEAQ (reference sequence). The junction had 13 bases not matched to a gene; V was cut back by 0 bases and J by 5 bases. Filled out from reference TRBV7-9 and TRBJ2-1, the complete variable domain reads DTGVSQNPRHKITKRGQNVTFRCDPISEHNRLYWYRQTLGQGPEFLTYFQNEAQLEKSRLLSDRFSAERPKGSFSTLEIQRTEQGDSAMYLCASSLALGDSSGHNEQFFGPGTRLTVL.

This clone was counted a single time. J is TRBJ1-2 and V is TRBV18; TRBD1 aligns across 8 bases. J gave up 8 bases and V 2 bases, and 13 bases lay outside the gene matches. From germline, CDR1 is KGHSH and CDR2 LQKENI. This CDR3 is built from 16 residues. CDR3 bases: TGTGCCAGCTCACCAATTGAATTACAGGGGGTTGAAGGCTACACCTTC. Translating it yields CASSPIELQGVEGYTF.

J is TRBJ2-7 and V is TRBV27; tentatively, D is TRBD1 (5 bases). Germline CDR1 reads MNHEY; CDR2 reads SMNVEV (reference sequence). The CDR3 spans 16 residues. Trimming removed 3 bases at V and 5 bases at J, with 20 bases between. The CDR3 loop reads CASSFREPSLGNEQYF. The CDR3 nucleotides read TGTGCCAGCAGTTTCAGGGAACCGTCCTTGGGCAACGAGCAGTACTTC.

The CDR3 loop reads CASSQDFYNEQFF. The CDR3 DNA follows: TGCGCCAGCAGCCAAGACTTTTACAATGAGCAGTTCTTC. The J gene is TRBJ2-1, the V gene TRBV4-3; D gene uncertain. Germline CDR1 is LGHNA and CDR2 is YSLEER. Trimming took off 0 bases at V and 4 bases at J, with 4 bases between the two ends. The length of the CDR3 is 13 residues.

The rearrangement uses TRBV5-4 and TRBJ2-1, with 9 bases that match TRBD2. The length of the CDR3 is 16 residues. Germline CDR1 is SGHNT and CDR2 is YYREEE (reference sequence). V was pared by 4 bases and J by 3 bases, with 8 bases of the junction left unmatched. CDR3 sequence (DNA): TGTGCCAGCAGCCCCCGGGTTAGCGGGGGCTACAATGAGCAGTTCTTC. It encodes CASSPRVSGGYNEQFF.

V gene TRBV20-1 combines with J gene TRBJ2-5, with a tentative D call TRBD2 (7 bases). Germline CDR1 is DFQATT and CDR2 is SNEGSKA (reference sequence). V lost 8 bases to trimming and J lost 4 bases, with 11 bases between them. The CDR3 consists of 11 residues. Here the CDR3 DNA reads TGCAGTCGGGGGGCCTTAGAGACCCAGTACTTC. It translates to CSRGALETQYF.

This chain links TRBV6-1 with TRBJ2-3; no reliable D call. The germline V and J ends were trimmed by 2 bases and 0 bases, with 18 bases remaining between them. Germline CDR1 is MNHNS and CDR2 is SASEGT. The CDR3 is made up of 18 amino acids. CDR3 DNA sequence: TGTGCCAGCAGTGAACGGCCACAAGGGATTCTGAGCACAGATACGCAGTATTTT. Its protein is CASSERPQGILSTDTQYF.

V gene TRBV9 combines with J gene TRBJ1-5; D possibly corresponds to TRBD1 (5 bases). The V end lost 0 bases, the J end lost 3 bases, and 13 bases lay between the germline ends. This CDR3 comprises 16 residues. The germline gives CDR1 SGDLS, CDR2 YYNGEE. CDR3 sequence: CASSVETAPVNQPQHF. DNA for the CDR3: TGTGCCAGCAGCGTAGAGACAGCCCCCGTCAATCAGCCCCAGCATTTT. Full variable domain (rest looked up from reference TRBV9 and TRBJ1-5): DSGVTQTPKHLITATGQRVTLRCSPRSGDLSVYWYQQSLDQGLQFLIQYYNGEERAKGNILERFSAQQFPDLHSELNLSSLELGDSALYFCASSVETAPVNQPQHFGDGTRLSIL.

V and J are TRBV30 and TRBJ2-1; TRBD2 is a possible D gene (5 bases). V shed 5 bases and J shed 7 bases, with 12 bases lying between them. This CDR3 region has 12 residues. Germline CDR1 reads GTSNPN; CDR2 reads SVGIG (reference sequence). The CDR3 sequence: CAWGREMNEQFF. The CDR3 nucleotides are TGTGCCTGGGGACGGGAAATGAATGAGCAGTTCTTC. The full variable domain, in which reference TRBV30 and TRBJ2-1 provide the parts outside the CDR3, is SQTIHQWPATLVQPVGSPLSLECTVEGTSNPNLYWYRQAAGRGLQLLFYSVGIGQISSEVPQNLSASRPQDRQFILSSKKLLLSDSGFYLCAWGREMNEQFFGPGTRLTVL.

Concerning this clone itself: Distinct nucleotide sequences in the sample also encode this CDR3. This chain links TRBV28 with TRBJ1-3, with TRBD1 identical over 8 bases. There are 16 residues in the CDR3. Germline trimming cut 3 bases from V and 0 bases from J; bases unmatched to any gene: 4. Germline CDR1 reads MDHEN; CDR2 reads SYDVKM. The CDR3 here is CASSFRQGASGNTIYF. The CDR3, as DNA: TGTGCCAGCAGTTTTAGGCAGGGGGCCTCTGGAAACACCATATATTTT. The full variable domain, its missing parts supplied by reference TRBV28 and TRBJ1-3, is DVKVTQSSRYLVKRTGEKVFLECVQDMDHENMFWYRQDPGLGLRLIYFSYDVKMKEKGDIPEGYSVSREKKERFSLILESASTNQTSMYLCASSFRQGASGNTIYFGEGSWLTVV.

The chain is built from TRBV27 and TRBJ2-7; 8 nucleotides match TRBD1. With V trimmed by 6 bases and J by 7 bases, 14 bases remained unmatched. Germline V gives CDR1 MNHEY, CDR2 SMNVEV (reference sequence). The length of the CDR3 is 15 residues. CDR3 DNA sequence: TGTGCCAGCAGCTCGGGGACAGGAAGGATAGCGGAGCAGTACTTC. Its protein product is CASSSGTGRIAEQYF.

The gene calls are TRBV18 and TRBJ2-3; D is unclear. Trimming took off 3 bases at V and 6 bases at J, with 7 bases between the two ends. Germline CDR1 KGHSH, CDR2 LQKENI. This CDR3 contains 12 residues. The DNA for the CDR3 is TGTGCCAGCTCACCCCCCGATGATACGCAGTATTTT. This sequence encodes CASSPPDDTQYF. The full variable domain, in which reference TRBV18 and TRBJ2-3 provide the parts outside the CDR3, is NAGVMQNPRHLVRRRGQEARLRCSPMKGHSHVYWYRQLPEEGLKFMVYLQKENIIDESGMPKERFSAEFPKEGPSILRIQQVVRGDSAAYFCASSPPDDTQYFGPGTRLTVL.

The CDR3 is CAWSYPVSSYNSPLHF. The CDR3 DNA follows: TGTGCCTGGAGCTACCCGGTCAGCTCCTATAATTCACCCCTCCACTTT. The V call is TRBV30, the J call TRBJ1-6; D unclear. The germline gives CDR1 GTSNPN, CDR2 SVGIG (reference sequence). CDR3 length: 16 residues. Deletions cut 3 bases from V and 0 bases from J, with 12 bases between. Combining the CDR3 with reference TRBV30 and TRBJ1-6 gives the whole variable domain SQTIHQWPATLVQPVGSPLSLECTVEGTSNPNLYWYRQAAGRGLQLLFYSVGIGQISSEVPQNLSASRPQDRQFILSSKKLLLSDSGFYLCAWSYPVSSYNSPLHFGNGTRLTVT.

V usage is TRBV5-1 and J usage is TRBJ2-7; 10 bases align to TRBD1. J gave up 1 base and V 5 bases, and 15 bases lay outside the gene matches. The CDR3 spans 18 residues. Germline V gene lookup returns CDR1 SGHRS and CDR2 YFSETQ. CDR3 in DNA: TGCGCCAGCAGTCCTGTCCCACCGGGACAGGGGATATCCTACGAGCAGTACTTC. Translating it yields CASSPVPPGQGISYEQYF.

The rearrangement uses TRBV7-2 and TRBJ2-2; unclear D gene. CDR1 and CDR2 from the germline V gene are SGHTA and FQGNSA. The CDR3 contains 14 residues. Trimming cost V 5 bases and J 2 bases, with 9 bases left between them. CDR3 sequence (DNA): TGTGCCAGCAGCCCAACGGCTAACACCGGGGAGCTGTTTTTT. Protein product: CASSPTANTGELFF. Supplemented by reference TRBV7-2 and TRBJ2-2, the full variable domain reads GAGVSQSPSNKVTEKGKDVELRCDPISGHTALYWYRQSLGQGLEFLIYFQGNSAPDKSGLPSDRFSAERTGGSVSTLTIQRTQQEDSAVYLCASSPTANTGELFFGEGSRLTVL.

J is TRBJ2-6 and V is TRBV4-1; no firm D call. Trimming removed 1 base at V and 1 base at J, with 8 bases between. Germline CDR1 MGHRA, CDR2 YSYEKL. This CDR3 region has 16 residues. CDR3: CASSQVLGSGANVLTF. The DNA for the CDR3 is TGCGCCAGCAGCCAAGTTTTGGGTTCTGGGGCCAACGTCCTGACTTTC.

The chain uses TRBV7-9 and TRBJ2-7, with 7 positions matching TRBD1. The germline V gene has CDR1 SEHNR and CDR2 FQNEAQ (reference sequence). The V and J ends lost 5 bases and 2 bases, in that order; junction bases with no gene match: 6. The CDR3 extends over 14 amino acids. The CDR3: CASSPQTGPYEQYF. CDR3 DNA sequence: TGTGCCAGCAGCCCCCAGACAGGGCCCTACGAGCAGTACTTC.

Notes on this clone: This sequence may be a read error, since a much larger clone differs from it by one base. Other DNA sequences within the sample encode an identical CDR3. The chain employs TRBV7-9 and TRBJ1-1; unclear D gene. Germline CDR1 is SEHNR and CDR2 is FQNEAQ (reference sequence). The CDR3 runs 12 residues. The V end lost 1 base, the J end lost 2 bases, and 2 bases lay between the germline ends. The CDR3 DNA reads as TGTGCCAGCAGCTTAGTCAACACTGAAGCTTTCTTT. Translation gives CASSLVNTEAFF.

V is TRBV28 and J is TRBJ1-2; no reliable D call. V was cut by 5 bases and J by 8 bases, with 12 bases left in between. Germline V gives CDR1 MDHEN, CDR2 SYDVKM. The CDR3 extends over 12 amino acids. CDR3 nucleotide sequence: TGTGCCAGCAGTCCCCCGACGGTGGGCTACACCTTC. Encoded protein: CASSPPTVGYTF.

The CDR3 DNA follows: TGTGCCAGCAGTGCAGGGGCGAAGAATCAGCCCCAGCATTTT. Protein product: CASSAGAKNQPQHF. This chain joins TRBV2 and TRBJ1-5; D is possibly TRBD1 (6 bases). The V end was cut by 4 bases, the J end by 4 bases, with 11 bases between. CDR3 length: 14 amino acids. The V gene's germline CDR1 is SNHLY and CDR2 FYNNEI.

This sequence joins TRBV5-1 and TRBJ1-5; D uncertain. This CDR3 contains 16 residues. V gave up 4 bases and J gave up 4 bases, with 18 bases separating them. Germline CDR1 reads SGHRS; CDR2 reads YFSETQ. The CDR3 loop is CASSPGGLGENQPQHF. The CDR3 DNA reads TGCGCCAGCAGCCCCGGAGGGCTGGGTGAAAATCAGCCCCAGCATTTT.